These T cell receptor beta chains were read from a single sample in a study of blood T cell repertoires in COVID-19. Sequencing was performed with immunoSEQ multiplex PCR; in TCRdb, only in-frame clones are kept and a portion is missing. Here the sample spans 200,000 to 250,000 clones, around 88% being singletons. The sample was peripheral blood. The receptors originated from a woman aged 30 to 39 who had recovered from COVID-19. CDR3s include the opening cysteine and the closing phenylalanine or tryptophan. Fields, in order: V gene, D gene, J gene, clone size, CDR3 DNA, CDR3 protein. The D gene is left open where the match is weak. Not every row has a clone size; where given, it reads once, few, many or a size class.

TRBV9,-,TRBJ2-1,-,TGTGCCAGCAGCATCCACTGGGGCCAAGATGAGCAGTTCTTC,CASSIHWGQDEQFF
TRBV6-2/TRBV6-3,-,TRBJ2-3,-,TGTGCCAGCAGTTTGGAGGATACGCAGTATTTT,CASSLEDTQYF
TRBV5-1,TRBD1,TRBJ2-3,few,TGCGCCAGCAGCGGAGGGACAGGGTCTTGGGGAAGCACAGATACGCAGTATTTT,CASSGGTGSWGSTDTQYF
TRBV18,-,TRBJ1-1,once,TGTGCCAGCTCACCAGGGCCCGGCACTGAAGCTTTCTTT,CASSPGPGTEAFF
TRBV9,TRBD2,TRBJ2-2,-,TGTGCCAGCAGCCCAATGCCCGGGACTAGCGGGGGGGCTGGCACCGGGGAGCTGTTTTTT,CASSPMPGTSGGAGTGELFF
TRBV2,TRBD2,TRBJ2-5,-,TGTGCCAGCTTTCGGGGGGGTCAGGAGACCCAGTACTTC,CASFRGGQETQYF
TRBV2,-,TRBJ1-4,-,TGTGCCAGCAGTTCACCGGGCAGGGAGGATGAAAAACTGTTTTTT,CASSSPGREDEKLFF
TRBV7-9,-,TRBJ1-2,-,TGTGCCAGCAGCCCCGACAGCCTTAACTATGGCTACACCTTC,CASSPDSLNYGYTF
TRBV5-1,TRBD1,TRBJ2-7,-,TGCGCCAGCAGCCCGAGCTTGACAGGGGTCGACGAGCAGTACTTC,CASSPSLTGVDEQYF
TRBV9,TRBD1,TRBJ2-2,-,TGTGCCAGCAGCGTTCCGACAGGGAAGACCGGGGAGCTGTTTTTT,CASSVPTGKTGELFF
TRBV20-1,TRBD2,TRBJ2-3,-,TGCAGTGCTAGTGACGGGGGGAACACAGATACGCAGTATTTT,CSASDGGNTDTQYF
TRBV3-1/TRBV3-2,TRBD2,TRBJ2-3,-,TGTGCCAGCAGCCAAGAGACTAGCGGGACCACAGATACGCAGTATTTT,CASSQETSGTTDTQYF
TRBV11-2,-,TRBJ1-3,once,TGTGCCAGCAGCTCACCTTTCTGGAGCTCTGGAAACACCATATATTTT,CASSSPFWSSGNTIYF
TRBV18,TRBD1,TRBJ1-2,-,TGTGCCAGCTCACCCTTCGGACAGGGGGCTGACTACACCTTC,CASSPFGQGADYTF
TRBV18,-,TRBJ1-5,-,TGTGCCAGCTCACCCAGTAGCAATCAGCCCCAGCATTTT,CASSPSSNQPQHF
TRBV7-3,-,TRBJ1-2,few,TGTGCCAGCAGCCAGAATCCGGGATTAGTTTTGAGGGGCTACACCTTC,CASSQNPGLVLRGYTF
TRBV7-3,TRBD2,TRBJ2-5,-,TGTGCCAGCAGCTTAGACCCCAGAGCGGGGGGGCAAGAGACCCAGTACTTC,CASSLDPRAGGQETQYF
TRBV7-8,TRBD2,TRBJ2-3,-,TGTGCCAGCAGCTTAGAGTGGCTAGCGGGGGCTGGGACGATTACAGATACGCAGTATTTT,CASSLEWLAGAGTITDTQYF
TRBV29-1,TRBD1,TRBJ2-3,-,TGCAGCGTTGCCACCGGGACAGGGCGCGAAGATACGCAGTATTTT,CSVATGTGREDTQYF
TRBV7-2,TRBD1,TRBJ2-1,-,TGTGCCAGCAGCGACACTCCCGGGACAGGGTATGGCGAGCAGTTCTTC,CASSDTPGTGYGEQFF
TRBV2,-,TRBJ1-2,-,TGTGCCAGCAGTGAAGGGTTCACAGTCCTATCTAACTATGGCTACACCTTC,CASSEGFTVLSNYGYTF
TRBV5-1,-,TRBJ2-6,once,TGCGCCAGCAGCCGGACAGCTGGGGCCAACGTCCTGACTTTC,CASSRTAGANVLTF
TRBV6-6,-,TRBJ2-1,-,TGTGCCAGCAAAACGACTACCCTTTTATTGGATGAGCAGTTCTTC,CASKTTTLLLDEQFF
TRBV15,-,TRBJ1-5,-,TGTGCCACCAGCAGAGGGGGGCAGGCTTCTAATAGCAATCAGCCCCAGCATTTT,CATSRGGQASNSNQPQHF
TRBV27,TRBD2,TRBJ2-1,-,TGTGCCAGCAGTCCCTGGGGACTAGAGGTTGAGCAGTTCTTC,CASSPWGLEVEQFF
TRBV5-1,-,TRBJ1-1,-,TGCGCCAGCAGCTCGACAGGAGGGAACACTGAAGCTTTCTTT,CASSSTGGNTEAFF
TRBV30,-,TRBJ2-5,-,TGTGCCTGTACGATCCGGATCAGGGAGACCCAGTACTTC,CACTIRIRETQYF
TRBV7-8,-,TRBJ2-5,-,TGTGCCAGCAGCTTAGCGCGGCTAGTTGCGACCCAGTACTTC,CASSLARLVATQYF
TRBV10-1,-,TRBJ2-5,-,TGCGCCAGTCCGGAAGAGACCCAGTACTTC,CASPEETQYF
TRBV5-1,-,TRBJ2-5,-,TGCGCCAGCAGCTTGGAAAGCCCCCGAGAGACCCAGTACTTC,CASSLESPRETQYF
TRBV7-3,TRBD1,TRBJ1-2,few,TGTGCCAGCAGCCCCCCCGCAAGGACAGGGGGTTTCCACTATGGCTACACCTTC,CASSPPARTGGFHYGYTF
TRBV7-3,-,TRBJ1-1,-,TGTGCCAGCAGCTTATCGAGGGACACTGAAGCTTTCTTT,CASSLSRDTEAFF
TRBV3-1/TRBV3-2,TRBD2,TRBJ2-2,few,TGTGCCAGCAGATTGGGACTAGAGGTTACCGGGGAGCTGTTTTTT,CASRLGLEVTGELFF
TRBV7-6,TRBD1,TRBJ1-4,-,TGTGCCAGCAGCTTATTCGGGGGACAGAAGATAGAAAAACTGTTTTTT,CASSLFGGQKIEKLFF
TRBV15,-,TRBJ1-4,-,TGTGCCACCAGCAGACGACAGGTGGACGAAAAACTGTTTTTT,CATSRRQVDEKLFF
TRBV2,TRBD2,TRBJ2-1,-,TGTGCCAGCAGTTATCTTCCGGGACTAGCGGGGGCACGGAGCTCCTACAATGAGCAGTTCTTC,CASSYLPGLAGARSSYNEQFF
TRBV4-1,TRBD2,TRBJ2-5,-,TGCGCCAGCAGCCTCCGACTAGCGGGGCGGGAGACCCAGTACTTC,CASSLRLAGRETQYF
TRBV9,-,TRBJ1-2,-,TGTGCCAGCTTAGGCGGGTATGGCTACACCTTC,CASLGGYGYTF
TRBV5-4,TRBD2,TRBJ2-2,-,TGTGCCAGCAGCGAGGGACTAGCGGGTGTCGCGAACACCGGGGAGCTGTTTTTT,CASSEGLAGVANTGELFF
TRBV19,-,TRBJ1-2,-,TGTGCCAGTAGTAAGGCCGACGGGGGTAGGGACTATGGCTACACCTTC,CASSKADGGRDYGYTF
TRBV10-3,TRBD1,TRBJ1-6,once,TGTGCCATCAGCCAGACAGGGTTTGATTCACCCCTCCACTTT,CAISQTGFDSPLHF
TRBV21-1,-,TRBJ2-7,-,TGTGCCAGCAGTATGGAAACCCGGGACAGAGACTACGAGCAGTACTTC,CASSMETRDRDYEQYF
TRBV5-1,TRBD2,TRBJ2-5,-,TGCGCCAGCAGCTTAGGACTAGCGGGGGGGCTAGAGACCCAGTACTTC,CASSLGLAGGLETQYF
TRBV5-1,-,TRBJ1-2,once,TGCGCCAGCAGCCCCGAGGTGGTAGGGGATGGCTACACCTTC,CASSPEVVGDGYTF
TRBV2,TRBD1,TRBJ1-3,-,TGTGCCAGCCAGGGGGACTCTGGAAACACCATATATTTT,CASQGDSGNTIYF
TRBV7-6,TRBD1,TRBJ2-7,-,TGTGCCAGCAGCTTAGCTGGCGGACAGGGGTCCTACGAGCAGTACTTC,CASSLAGGQGSYEQYF
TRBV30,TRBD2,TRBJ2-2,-,TGTGCCTGGAGTGTAAGGGGCGGACTAGCGGGGGTAACGAACACCGGGGAGCTGTTTTTT,CAWSVRGGLAGVTNTGELFF
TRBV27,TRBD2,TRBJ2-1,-,TGTGCCAGCAGGACTAGCGGGGTAAACAATGAGCAGTTCTTC,CASRTSGVNNEQFF
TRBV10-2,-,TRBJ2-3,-,TGCGCCAGCAGTGACTTAGATACGCAGTATTTT,CASSDLDTQYF
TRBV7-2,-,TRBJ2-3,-,TGTGCCAGCGCAAGTAGGGGGTTCGGCACAGATACGCAGTATTTT,CASASRGFGTDTQYF
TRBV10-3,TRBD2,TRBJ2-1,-,TGTGCCATCAAGAGGACTAGCGGGGGGGCCGTGGCCTACAATGAGCAGTTCTTC,CAIKRTSGGAVAYNEQFF
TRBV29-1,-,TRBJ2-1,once,TGCAGCGTTATTTCCCCCAGGACAGAAGACAATGAGCAGTTCTTC,CSVISPRTEDNEQFF
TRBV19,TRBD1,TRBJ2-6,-,TGTGCCAGTAGTGAAGGGACAGGGATCTCTGGGGCCAACGTCCTGACTTTC,CASSEGTGISGANVLTF
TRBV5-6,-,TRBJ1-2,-,TGTGCCAGCAGCTTGGGCAGTCTTACTAACTATGGCTACACCTTC,CASSLGSLTNYGYTF
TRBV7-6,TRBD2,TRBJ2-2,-,TGTGCCAGCAGCTCTACGCAATCTAGCGGGGGCAGTGTTTTCACCGGGGAGCTGTTTTTT,CASSSTQSSGGSVFTGELFF
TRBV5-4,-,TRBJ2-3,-,TGTGCCAGCAGCAGCAGGACAGTCACAGATACGCAGTATTTT,CASSSRTVTDTQYF